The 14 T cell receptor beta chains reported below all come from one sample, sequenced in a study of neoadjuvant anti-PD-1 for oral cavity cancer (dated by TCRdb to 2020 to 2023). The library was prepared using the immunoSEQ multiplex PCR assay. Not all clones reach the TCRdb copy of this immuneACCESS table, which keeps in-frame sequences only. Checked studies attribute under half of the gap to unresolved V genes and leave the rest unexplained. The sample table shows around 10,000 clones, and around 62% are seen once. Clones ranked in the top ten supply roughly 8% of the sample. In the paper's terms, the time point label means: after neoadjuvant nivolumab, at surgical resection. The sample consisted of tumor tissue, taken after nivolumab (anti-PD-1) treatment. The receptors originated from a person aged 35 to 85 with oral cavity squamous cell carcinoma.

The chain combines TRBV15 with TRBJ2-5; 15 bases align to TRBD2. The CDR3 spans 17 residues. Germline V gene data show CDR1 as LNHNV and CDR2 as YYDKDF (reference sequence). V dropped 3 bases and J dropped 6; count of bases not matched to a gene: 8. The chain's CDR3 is CATSRVSGTSGRQTQYF. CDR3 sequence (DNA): TGTGCCACCAGCAGGGTCTCCGGGACTAGCGGGAGGCAGACCCAGTACTTC.

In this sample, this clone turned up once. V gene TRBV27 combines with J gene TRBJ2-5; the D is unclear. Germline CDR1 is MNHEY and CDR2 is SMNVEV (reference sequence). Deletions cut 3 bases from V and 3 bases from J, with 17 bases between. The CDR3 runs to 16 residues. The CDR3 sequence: CASSFKGGVPKETQYF. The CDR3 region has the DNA TGTGCCAGCAGTTTCAAGGGTGGGGTTCCCAAAGAGACCCAGTACTTC.

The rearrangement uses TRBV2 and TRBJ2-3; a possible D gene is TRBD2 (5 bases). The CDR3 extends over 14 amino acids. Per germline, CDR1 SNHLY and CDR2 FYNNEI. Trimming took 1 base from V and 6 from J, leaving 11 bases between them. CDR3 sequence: CASSEERSYDTQYF. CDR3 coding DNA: TGTGCCAGCAGTGAAGAGCGGTCCTACGATACGCAGTATTTT.

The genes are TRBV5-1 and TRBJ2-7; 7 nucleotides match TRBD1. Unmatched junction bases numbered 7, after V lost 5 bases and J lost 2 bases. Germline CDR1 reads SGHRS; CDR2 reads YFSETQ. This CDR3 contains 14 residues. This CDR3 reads CASRPGTDPYEQYF. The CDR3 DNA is TGCGCCAGCAGGCCCGGGACAGACCCCTACGAGCAGTACTTC.

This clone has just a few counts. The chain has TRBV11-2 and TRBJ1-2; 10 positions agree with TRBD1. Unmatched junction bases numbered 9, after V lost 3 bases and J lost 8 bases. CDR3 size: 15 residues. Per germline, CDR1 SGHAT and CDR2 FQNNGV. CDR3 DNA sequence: TGTGCCAGCAGCTTGACAGGGGGCGGATGGGGAGGCTACACCTTC. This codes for CASSLTGGGWGGYTF.

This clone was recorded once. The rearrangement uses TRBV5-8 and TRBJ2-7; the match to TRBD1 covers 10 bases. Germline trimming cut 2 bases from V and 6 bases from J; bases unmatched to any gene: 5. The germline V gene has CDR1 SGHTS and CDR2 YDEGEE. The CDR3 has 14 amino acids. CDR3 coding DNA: TGTGCCAGCAGCTTTGGGGACAGGGGCACCGAGCAGTACTTC. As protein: CASSFGDRGTEQYF.

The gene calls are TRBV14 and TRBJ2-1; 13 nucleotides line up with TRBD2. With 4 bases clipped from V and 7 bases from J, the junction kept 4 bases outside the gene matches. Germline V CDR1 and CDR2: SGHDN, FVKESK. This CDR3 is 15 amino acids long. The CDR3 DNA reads TGTGCCAGCAGCCGGACTAGCGGGGGTGGAAATGAGCAGTTCTTC. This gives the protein CASSRTSGGGNEQFF.

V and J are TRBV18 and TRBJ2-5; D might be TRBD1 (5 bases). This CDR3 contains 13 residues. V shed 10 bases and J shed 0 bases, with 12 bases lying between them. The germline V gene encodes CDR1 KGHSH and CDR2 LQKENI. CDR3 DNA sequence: TGTGCCACCTTCAAAGGGGACCAAGAGACCCAGTACTTC. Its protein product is CATFKGDQETQYF.

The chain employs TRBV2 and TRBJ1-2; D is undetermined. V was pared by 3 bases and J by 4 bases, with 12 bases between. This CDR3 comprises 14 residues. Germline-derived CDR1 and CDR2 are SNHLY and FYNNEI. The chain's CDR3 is CASSEGSTFYGYTF. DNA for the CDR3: TGTGCCAGCAGTGAGGGCAGCACTTTCTATGGCTACACCTTC. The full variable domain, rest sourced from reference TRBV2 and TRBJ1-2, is EPEVTQTPSHQVTQMGQEVILRCVPISNHLYFYWYRQILGQKVEFLVSFYNNEISEKSEIFDDQFSVERPDGSNFTLKIRSTKLEDSAMYFCASSEGSTFYGYTFGSGTRLTVV.

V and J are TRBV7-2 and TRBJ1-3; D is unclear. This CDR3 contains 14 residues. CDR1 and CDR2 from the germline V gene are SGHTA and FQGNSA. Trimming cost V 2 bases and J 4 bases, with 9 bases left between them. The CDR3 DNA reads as TGTGCCAGCAGCTTAAACACATTCGGAAACACCATATATTTT. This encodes CASSLNTFGNTIYF.

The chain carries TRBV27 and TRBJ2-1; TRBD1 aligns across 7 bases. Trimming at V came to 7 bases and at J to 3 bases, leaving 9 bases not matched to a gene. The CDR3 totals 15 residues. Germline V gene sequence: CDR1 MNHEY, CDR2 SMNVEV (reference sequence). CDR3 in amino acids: CASIPDRLRYNEQFF. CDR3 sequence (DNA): TGTGCCAGCATCCCGGACAGGTTACGCTACAATGAGCAGTTCTTC.

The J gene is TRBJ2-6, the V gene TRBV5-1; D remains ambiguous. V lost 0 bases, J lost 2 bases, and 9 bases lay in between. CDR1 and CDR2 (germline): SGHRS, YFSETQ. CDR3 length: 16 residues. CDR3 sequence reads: CASSLEQWTGANVLTF. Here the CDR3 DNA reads TGCGCCAGCAGCTTGGAACAATGGACTGGGGCCAACGTCCTGACTTTC.

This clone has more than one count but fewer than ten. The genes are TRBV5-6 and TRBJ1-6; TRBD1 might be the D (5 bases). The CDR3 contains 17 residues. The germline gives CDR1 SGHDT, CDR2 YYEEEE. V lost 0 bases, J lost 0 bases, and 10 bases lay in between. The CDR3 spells CASSLVTASSYNSPLHF. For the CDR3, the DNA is TGTGCCAGCAGCTTGGTGACAGCAAGCTCCTATAATTCACCCCTCCACTTT.

CDR3 sequence: CASSLAAQYEQYF. In nucleotides, the CDR3 is TGTGCCAGCAGCTTGGCTGCTCAGTACGAGCAGTACTTC. This chain joins TRBV7-2 and TRBJ2-7; D gene ambiguous. The CDR3 runs 13 residues. Trimming cost V 3 bases and J 4 bases, with 10 bases left between them. CDR1 is SGHTA, CDR2 FQGNSA, per germline.